These T cell receptor beta chains were read from a single sample in a study of T cell changes during pregnancy in multiple sclerosis. Assay used: immunoSEQ multiplex PCR; TCRdb lists only in-frame clones, some missing. The sample lists 55,000 to 80,000 clones, approximately 94% occurring once. The material was CD8+ T cells from peripheral blood mononuclear cells, obtained in the second trimester of pregnancy. These receptors were taken from a female donor with multiple sclerosis, enrolled in a pregnancy study. The CDR3 runs from the conserved cysteine through the conserved F or W. D genes are given only for firm matches. Clone size appears in some rows only: once, few, many, or a class for an expanded clone.

j_call,v_call,d_call,clone_size,cdr3_nt,cdr3_aa
TRBJ2-1,TRBV2,-,-,TGTGCCAGCAGTGTCCCTGACTGGAGCTCCTACAATGAGCAGTTCTTC,CASSVPDWSSYNEQFF
TRBJ2-2,TRBV11-2,-,-,TGTGCCAGCAGCTTATCCCCCCCAGAGGGGGCCGGGGAGCTGTTTTTT,CASSLSPPEGAGELFF
TRBJ2-7,TRBV30,TRBD2,-,TGTGCCTGGAAAAATCTAGCGGGAGCTTACGAGCAGTACTTC,CAWKNLAGAYEQYF
TRBJ2-7,TRBV7-2,TRBD2,-,TGTGCCAGCAGCCCGCTGCGGGAGGACCCCTACGAGCAGTACTTC,CASSPLREDPYEQYF
TRBJ2-1,TRBV21-1,-,-,TGTGCCAGCAGCAATTTGGCGACTAGCGAAAACAATGAGCAGTTCTTC,CASSNLATSENNEQFF
TRBJ2-3,TRBV10-2,TRBD2,-,TGCGCCAGCAGTGAGTCTATACTAGCGGGCAGCACAGATACGCAGTATTTT,CASSESILAGSTDTQYF
TRBJ2-5,TRBV7-9,-,once,TGTGCCAGCAGCCTCGACAACCAAGAGACCCAGTACTTC,CASSLDNQETQYF
TRBJ2-1,TRBV7-3,TRBD1,once,TGTGCCAGCAGCTTAGTGGGACAGGTGAGGCAGTTCTTC,CASSLVGQVRQFF
TRBJ2-3,TRBV5-1,TRBD2,-,TGCGCCAGCAGCTTGGGGGGACTAGCGGAACCCAGCACAGATACGCAGTATTTT,CASSLGGLAEPSTDTQYF
TRBJ2-1,TRBV9,TRBD1,-,TGTGCCAGCAGCGTAGAGACAGGGGGCTCCTACAATGAGCAGTTCTTC,CASSVETGGSYNEQFF
TRBJ2-1,TRBV9,-,-,TGTGCCAGCAGCGACCCGGTGGCGGCCCTTTCGAATGAGCAGTTCTTC,CASSDPVAALSNEQFF
TRBJ1-2,TRBV19,TRBD1,-,TGTGCCAGTGGGAAGACAGGGGATGGCTACACCTTC,CASGKTGDGYTF
TRBJ2-7,TRBV27,-,-,TGTGCCAGCAGTTGGAGTGAGTCCTACGAGCAGTACTTC,CASSWSESYEQYF
TRBJ2-7,TRBV27,-,-,TGTGCCAGCAGTTTAGGTCCGGACACTTTCTCCTACGAGCAGTACTTC,CASSLGPDTFSYEQYF
TRBJ2-2,TRBV19,-,-,TGTGCCAGTAGACAGAGCGGAATCGGGGAGCTGTTTTTT,CASRQSGIGELFF
TRBJ2-5,TRBV29-1,-,-,TGCAGCGTCGAACAGGTCCCCACACAAGAGACCCAGTACTTC,CSVEQVPTQETQYF
TRBJ2-7,TRBV5-8,TRBD1,-,TGTGCCAGCAGCTTGGGGACAGGGATTTACGAGCAGTACTTC,CASSLGTGIYEQYF
TRBJ2-2,TRBV4-3,-,-,TGCGCCAGCAGGGACTTGAACACCGGGGAGCTGTTTTTT,CASRDLNTGELFF
TRBJ2-3,TRBV28,TRBD2,-,TGTGCCAGCAGTTCACTAGCGGATACGCAGTATTTT,CASSSLADTQYF
TRBJ2-3,TRBV7-2,-,-,TGTGCCAGCAGCCACGACAGCCGCCTCTATAACACAGATACGCAGTATTTT,CASSHDSRLYNTDTQYF
TRBJ2-3,TRBV30,TRBD2,once,TGTGCCTGGGAGTCGAGCGGGGAAAGCACAGATACGCAGTATTTT,CAWESSGESTDTQYF
TRBJ1-4,TRBV18,-,-,TGTGCCAGCTCACCGGTTAGAAATGAAAAACTGTTTTTT,CASSPVRNEKLFF
TRBJ1-5,TRBV13,-,-,TGTGCCAGCAGCTGGGGAGGGGAAGGTGATCAGCCCCAGCATTTT,CASSWGGEGDQPQHF
TRBJ2-7,TRBV11-3,-,-,TGTGCCAGCAGCTTAATCCGGGGCGAGCAGTACTTC,CASSLIRGEQYF
TRBJ2-2,TRBV4-3,TRBD2,once,TGCGCCAGCAGCCAAGAGGGGGAGGGCCGGGGCGGGGAGCTGTTTTTT,CASSQEGEGRGGELFF
TRBJ2-7,TRBV11-2,-,once,TGTGCCAGCAGCTTCGGGTCCACCTACGAGCAGTACTTC,CASSFGSTYEQYF
TRBJ2-5,TRBV11-1,-,-,TGTGCCAGCAGCTTAACCGGACTATTAGAGACCCAGTACTTC,CASSLTGLLETQYF
TRBJ2-7,TRBV11-2,-,-,TGTGCCAGCAGCTTAGCTGGACTATCCTACGAGCAGTACTTC,CASSLAGLSYEQYF
TRBJ2-1,TRBV5-4,TRBD1,-,TGTGCCAGCAGGTCCGGGACAGGGGGCATAGGCGGGCAGTTCTTC,CASRSGTGGIGGQFF
TRBJ2-1,TRBV6-1,TRBD2,-,TGTGCCAGCGGGACTAGCGGTTCCTACAATGAGCAGTTCTTC,CASGTSGSYNEQFF
TRBJ2-7,TRBV28,TRBD2,-,TGTGCCAGCAGTTTAACGGGACTAGCAGGCGAGCAGTACTTC,CASSLTGLAGEQYF
TRBJ2-1,TRBV7-3,-,-,TGTGCCAGCAGCTTAATGTTCCAGGGCTTCAATGAGCAGTTCTTC,CASSLMFQGFNEQFF
TRBJ1-1,TRBV10-1,-,-,TGCGCCAGCAGCCAAGGGAGGGAAGCTTTCTTT,CASSQGREAFF
TRBJ1-1,TRBV7-2,-,-,TGTGCCAGCAGCTTAGATGGGAGGGGCATGAACACTGAAGCTTTCTTT,CASSLDGRGMNTEAFF
TRBJ2-7,TRBV28,-,-,TGTGCCAGCAATCCTCAGTCATCCTACGAGCAGTACTTC,CASNPQSSYEQYF
TRBJ2-5,TRBV5-1,-,-,TGCGCCAGCAGCTTGTCACGGGGCCAAGAGACCCAGTACTTC,CASSLSRGQETQYF
TRBJ2-2,TRBV28,TRBD2,-,TGTGCCAGCAGTCCCACCATAGCGGGAACCGGGGAGCTGTTTTTT,CASSPTIAGTGELFF
TRBJ2-3,TRBV2,TRBD2,-,TGTGCCAGCATGCGGGTAGCGGGTAGGACAGATACGCAGTATTTT,CASMRVAGRTDTQYF
TRBJ2-2,TRBV4-1,-,-,TGCGCCAGCAGCCAACGTTTACCAGGGGCGCGCACCGGGGAGCTGTTTTTT,CASSQRLPGARTGELFF
TRBJ1-2,TRBV19,TRBD1,-,TGTGCCAGTAGTCTCAGACAGGGGGCCATGCAGGGCTACACCTTC,CASSLRQGAMQGYTF
TRBJ1-5,TRBV28,-,-,TGTGCCAGCAGTCCGACCCAGGGGATTCAGCCCCAGCATTTT,CASSPTQGIQPQHF
TRBJ2-7,TRBV7-6,TRBD2,-,TGTGCCAGCAGCTTCAAGCGGGAGGGGCCTTCTCACGAGCAGTACTTC,CASSFKREGPSHEQYF
TRBJ1-2,TRBV2,TRBD1,few,TGTGCCAGCAGTGGAAGGGACAGTTATGGCTACACCTTC,CASSGRDSYGYTF
TRBJ2-3,TRBV27,-,-,TGTGCCAGCAGTTTTAGGGGGGATACGCAGTATTTT,CASSFRGDTQYF
TRBJ1-5,TRBV7-9,TRBD1,-,TGTGCCAGCAGCTTAGACCTGGCAGGGGGGAGCCAGCCCCAGCATTTT,CASSLDLAGGSQPQHF
TRBJ1-1,TRBV19,TRBD1,-,TGTGCCAGTAGTGGCCGGAACAGGGGGCCGGGGACTGAAGCTTTCTTT,CASSGRNRGPGTEAFF
TRBJ1-5,TRBV27,-,-,TGTGCCAGCAGCCCTAGACAGTACAATCAGCCCCAGCATTTT,CASSPRQYNQPQHF
TRBJ2-1,TRBV28,TRBD2,-,TGTGCCAGCAGTTTGGTAGCGGGAGGGCCGTCCTACAATGAGCAGTTCTTC,CASSLVAGGPSYNEQFF
TRBJ2-2,TRBV5-6,TRBD2,-,TGTGCCAGCAGCCCAGGGACTAGCCGGACCGGGGAGCTGTTTTTT,CASSPGTSRTGELFF
TRBJ2-7,TRBV27,TRBD1,-,TGTGCCAGCAGTCTAGGGACAGGGCCCTACGAGCAGTACTTC,CASSLGTGPYEQYF